These T cell receptor beta chains were read from a single sample in a study of regulatory T cells in long-lasting Graves disease. One entry per CDR3 protein results from TCRdb running MiXCR on the multiplex PCR reads. Of about 660,000 distinct CDR3 sequences detected, 25% to 30% appear once; the ten largest clones hold roughly 41%. This specimen consisted of peripheral blood mononuclear cells (PBMCs), obtained when the disease was refractory, from a patient treated with antithyroid drugs. Receptors were obtained from a female donor with Graves disease. Both conserved end residues are part of each CDR3. The D gene is left open where the match is weak. The size entry is marked missing in some rows and otherwise reads once, few, many or a size class.

TRBV13	TRBJ1-1	TRBD1	NA	CASSLRGRRNTEAFF	TGTGCCAGCAGCCTCAGGGGGCGTAGGAACACTGAAGCTTTCTTT
TRBV5-1	TRBJ1-2	NA	NA	CASSPATYYGYTF	TGCGCCAGCAGCCCGGCAACATACTATGGCTACACCTTC
TRBV11-2	TRBJ2-4	TRBD1	few	CASSLEDRGLSENIQYF	TGTGCCAGCAGCTTAGAGGACAGGGGGCTTTCGGAAAACATTCAGTACTTC
TRBV2	TRBJ1-5	NA	NA	CASSTDGYSNQPQHF	TGTGCCAGCAGTACGGACGGATATAGCAATCAGCCCCAGCATTTT
TRBV20-1	TRBJ1-1	NA	few	CSAREPFGGASTEAFF	TGCAGTGCTAGAGAGCCATTCGGAGGCGCGAGCACTGAAGCTTTCTTT
TRBV7-9	TRBJ1-1	NA	NA	CASSSFGTEAFF	TGTGCCAGCAGCTCCTTCGGAACTGAAGCTTTCTTT
TRBV29-1	TRBJ2-7	TRBD1	NA	CSVEQGASYEQYF	TGCAGCGTCGAACAGGGGGCGTCCTACGAGCAGTACTTC
TRBV20-1	TRBJ1-2	TRBD1	few	CSASAQGLVRGYTF	TGCAGTGCCTCGGCACAGGGGTTAGTTAGGGGCTACACCTTC
TRBV28	TRBJ1-4	NA	NA	CASSHSLDVRVRKLFF	TGTGCCAGCAGTCACTCTTTGGATGTAAGGGTTAGAAAACTGTTTTTT
TRBV7-9	TRBJ1-1	TRBD1	NA	CASSLLDRGAEAFF	TGTGCCAGCAGCTTGCTAGACAGGGGCGCTGAAGCTTTCTTT
TRBV5-6	TRBJ1-5	NA	once	CASSLDRTLPQHF	TGTGCCAGCAGCTTGGACAGGACTTTGCCCCAGCATTTT
TRBV6-6	TRBJ1-2	NA	few	CASSYSAQNYGYTF	TGTGCCAGCAGTTACTCGGCCCAGAACTATGGCTACACCTTC
TRBV3-1	TRBJ2-7	NA	NA	CASSLIPGNRDKQYF	TGTGCCAGCAGCCTGATACCAGGGAACAGGGACAAGCAGTACTTC
TRBV9	TRBJ1-2	NA	NA	CASSLGGRYGYTF	TGTGCCAGCAGCCTGGGGGGCCGGTATGGCTACACCTTC
TRBV28	TRBJ1-1	NA	many	CASSLSGGGLNTEAFF	TGTGCCAGCAGTTTATCGGGGGGCGGCTTGAACACTGAAGCTTTCTTT
TRBV20-1	TRBJ2-7	TRBD2	few	CSALLAGGSYEQYF	TGCAGTGCCTTACTAGCGGGAGGCTCCTACGAGCAGTACTTC
TRBV20-1	TRBJ2-5	NA	NA	CSARWGNQETQYF	TGCAGTGCTAGATGGGGTAACCAAGAGACCCAGTACTTC
TRBV5-1	TRBJ1-1	NA	many	CASSWAGASEGTEAFF	TGCGCCAGCAGCTGGGCAGGGGCCAGCGAAGGCACTGAAGCTTTCTTT
TRBV7-8	TRBJ1-2	NA	NA	CASSLANTINYGYTF	TGTGCCAGCAGCTTAGCGAATACGATTAACTATGGCTACACCTTC
TRBV28	TRBJ1-1	NA	few	CASSWGLMNTEAFF	TGTGCCAGCAGTTGGGGGCTTATGAACACTGAAGCTTTCTTT
TRBV20-1	TRBJ1-4	NA	NA	CSAVPIQIPNEKLFF	TGCAGTGCAGTCCCGATACAGATCCCTAATGAAAAACTGTTTTTT
TRBV2	TRBJ2-5	TRBD1	NA	CASVPGQKETQYF	TGTGCCAGCGTACCGGGACAGAAAGAGACCCAGTACTTC
TRBV7-9	TRBJ1-1	NA	few	CASSPGHRSMTEAFF	TGTGCCAGCAGCCCGGGACACAGGTCGATGACTGAAGCTTTCTTT
TRBV19	TRBJ1-4	TRBD1	NA	CASRSDRGRYNEKLFF	TGTGCCAGTAGGAGTGACAGGGGGCGATATAATGAAAAACTGTTTTTT
TRBV5-4	TRBJ2-5	NA	NA	CASGYQETQYF	TGTGCCAGCGGCTACCAAGAGACCCAGTACTTC
TRBV6-5	TRBJ1-3	TRBD1	NA	CASSYTRQGSGNTIYF	TGTGCCAGCAGTTACACCCGACAGGGCTCTGGAAACACCATATATTTT
TRBV2	TRBJ1-6	NA	NA	CASSPQRGSPLHF	TGTGCCAGCAGTCCCCAGCGGGGGTCACCCCTCCACTTT
TRBV29-1	TRBJ2-5	TRBD1	NA	CSVDPPGQQETQYF	TGCAGCGTTGACCCACCGGGACAGCAAGAGACCCAGTACTTC
TRBV5-1	TRBJ1-1	NA	NA	CASSLGAAQEAFF	TGCGCCAGCAGCTTGGGGGCAGCACAAGAAGCTTTCTTT
TRBV2	TRBJ2-2	NA	many	CASSEDRETGVPTGELFF	TGTGCCAGCAGTGAAGACAGGGAAACGGGAGTCCCAACCGGGGAGCTGTTTTTT
TRBV12-3/TRBV12-4	TRBJ1-5	NA	many	CASSSQGKGNQPQHF	TGTGCCAGCAGTTCACAGGGAAAAGGCAATCAGCCCCAGCATTTT
TRBV20-1	TRBJ1-4	TRBD1	few	CSARDPRGGEKLFF	TGCAGTGCTAGAGATCCCAGGGGGGGAGAAAAACTGTTTTTT
TRBV10-3	TRBJ1-5	TRBD1	NA	CATLHAQGGQPQHF	TGTGCCACCCTTCATGCCCAGGGGGGTCAGCCCCAGCATTTT
TRBV28	TRBJ1-1	TRBD1	NA	CASRVTGGDPEAFF	TGTGCCAGCAGAGTGACAGGGGGGGATCCTGAAGCTTTCTTT
TRBV18	TRBJ1-6	NA	few	CASSQLQGSYNSPLHF	TGTGCCAGCTCGCAACTGCAGGGTTCCTATAATTCACCCCTCCACTTT
TRBV6-1	TRBJ1-5	TRBD1	NA	CASSGQQGASNQPQHF	TGTGCCAGCAGTGGGCAACAGGGGGCTAGCAATCAGCCCCAGCATTTT
TRBV10-2	TRBJ1-2	NA	NA	CASAPDVGNYGYTF	TGCGCCAGCGCCCCGGACGTGGGGAACTATGGCTACACCTTC
TRBV20-1	TRBJ2-5	TRBD1	NA	CSAIRGQGRGTQYF	TGCAGTGCTATCCGGGGACAGGGTCGGGGGACCCAGTACTTC
TRBV2	TRBJ1-2	NA	many	CASSARRGYTF	TGTGCCAGCAGTGCCCGGAGGGGCTACACCTTC
TRBV20-1	TRBJ1-5	TRBD1	few	CSASGTVSNQPQHF	TGCAGTGCTTCCGGGACAGTTAGCAATCAGCCCCAGCATTTT
TRBV25-1	TRBJ2-5	NA	NA	CASNPGRNMIETQYF	TGTGCCAGCAATCCGGGGAGGAATATGATAGAGACCCAGTACTTC